This TCR beta chain derives from a study of OX40 agonist ivuxolimab in advanced cancers. As for the study more broadly: Ivuxolimab, which targeted the costimulatory receptor OX40 (CD134), was an agonistic, fully human IgG2 monoclonal antibody. Of the roughly 50 dose-escalation patients, hepatocellular carcinoma was present in roughly 19, melanoma in roughly 15, renal cell carcinoma in 9 and head and neck cancer in 9. Peripheral TCRbeta sequencing was intended to test whether TCR sequence diversity was altered and clonal T-cell expansion was caused by ivuxolimab. Intravenous ivuxolimab was administered to patients every 2 weeks at six dose levels: 0.01, 0.1, 0.3, 1.5, 3 and 10 mg/kg. In the dose-escalation cohort, 70% to 90% of patients were male, and the mean age was around 60 years with a range of roughly 20 to 79. Prior anti-PD-1, anti-PD-L1 or anti-CTLA-4 therapy was permitted, and checkpoint inhibitors had been received by around 39% of dose-escalation patients. The paper describes the monotherapy dose-escalation part (N ≈ 52 patients) of the phase I trial of ivuxolimab. Three dose-escalation patients achieved partial responses, one with hepatocellular carcinoma and two with cutaneous melanoma.

Patients with a history of autoimmune disease or receiving systemic immunosuppression were excluded from the trial. Peripheral blood for TCR sequencing was collected from all dose cohorts at baseline, on cycle 4 day 1, and on cycle 7 day 1. The samples were taken from a phase I, first-in-human, multicenter, open-label dose-escalation trial of ivuxolimab. Adults with locally advanced or metastatic melanoma, renal cell carcinoma, hepatocellular carcinoma or head and neck squamous cell carcinoma were enrolled in the trial. Before TCR sequencing, CD4+ T cells and CD8+ T cells from peripheral blood were sorted into separate populations. To sequence the TCRbeta CDR3 region, genomic DNA was isolated from the sorted cells. The immunoSEQ Assay was used for sequencing of TCRbeta CDR3 regions. TCRdb obtained this table from immuneACCESS and retained in-frame rearrangements with V and J assigned. These tables miss some clones; where compared with another copy, unresolved V genes account for less than half of the shortfall, and the remainder is unexplained. The sample yields about 91,000 clones; roughly 80% were counted once. Jointly, the top ten make up 0.95% to 1.2% of the sample.

In the germline V gene, CDR1 corresponds to MNHEY and CDR2 to SVGAGI. A distance of 8 bases separates the germline ends of V and J, which lose 6 bases and 8 bases respectively. The CDR3, from cysteine to phenylalanine, totals 12 residues. Only the CDR3 region is kept as DNA, spanning 36 bases read in frame from base 1. As concerns this clone: The antigen it binds to is not known. Base qualities are not provided; no much larger clone lies one nucleotide away.

What the authors observed across the whole study: Antigen specificity was not determined for the clonally expanded peripheral T cells. Partial responders in the 0.1-3.0 mg/kg groups had among the lowest normalized peripheral clonal expansion, especially among CD8+ T cells. At doses from 0.1 to 3.0 mg/kg, clonal expansion was seen in both CD4+ and CD8+ blood T cells between baseline and week 6. On average, CD8+ T cells showed more expanded clones than CD4+ T cells after ivuxolimab. Low levels of normalized T-cell clonal expansion were also seen in some nonresponding patients.

The sample was CD4+ or CD8+ T cells sorted from blood, taken in a trial of the OX40 agonist ivuxolimab. The chain employs TRBV6-5 and TRBJ1-6; the D segment cannot be called with confidence. The clonotype originates from an adult with an advanced solid tumor such as melanoma, head and neck, liver or kidney cancer. The DNA sequence follows: TGTGCCAGCAGCGCCGCGGATTCACCCCTCCACTTT. Translated, this gives CASSAADSPLHF.